The clone carrying this T cell receptor beta chain occurred many times. No patient received treatment before thyroid surgery. V lost 5 bases, J lost 7 bases, and 13 bases stayed unmatched. The CDR3 runs 15 residues. Germline V CDR1 and CDR2: DFQATT, SNEGSKA (reference sequence). TCRdb ran MiXCR on the PCR reads. The data show more than 20,000 clones, approximately 11% seen once. The sample originates from a study of metastatic and nonmetastatic thyroid tumors. On the study more broadly: Repertoires were compared across blood and tumor or nodule tissue from malignant and benign thyroid patients.

This receptor was taken from a female donor with papillary thyroid cancer or a benign thyroid nodule (not recorded which). Some clones in this sample may be carry-over from other donors' samples. The sequenced material came from blood. This sequence joins TRBV20-1 and TRBJ2-1; 8 nucleotides align to TRBD2. The CDR3 loop is CSAPVLAVSMNEQFF. DNA for the CDR3: TGCAGTGCTCCGGTACTAGCGGTCTCTATGAATGAGCAGTTCTTC.